This is a list of T cell receptor beta chains from one sample in a study of T cells in localized non-small cell lung cancer. The table came from immunoSEQ multiplex PCR; TCRdb's copy has only in-frame clones and leaves some out. The data hold 20,000 to 25,000 clones, with less than 90% observed a single time. Sequences were derived from peripheral blood, sampled before any cancer treatment. Source of these receptors: a male donor aged 60 or over with stage I squamous cell lung carcinoma. Both conserved end residues are part of each CDR3. A D gene is named only where the DNA matches it firmly. Rows may omit the clone size; those that give it use once, few, many or a size class.

D gene	V gene	clone size	J gene	CDR3 protein	CDR3 DNA
.	TRBV25-1	.	TRBJ2-2	CASSDTFQMNTGELFF	TGTGCCAGCAGTGACACATTCCAAATGAACACCGGGGAGCTGTTTTTT
TRBD1	TRBV15	once	TRBJ2-4	CATSRDGTGGNIQYF	TGTGCCACCAGCAGAGATGGGACAGGGGGGAACATTCAGTACTTC
.	TRBV7-2	.	TRBJ2-2	CASSLRAPGGLGTGELFF	TGTGCCAGCAGCTTACGGGCCCCCGGGGGGCTAGGTACCGGGGAGCTGTTTTTT
.	TRBV2	.	TRBJ2-2	CASSPGPLNTGELFF	TGTGCCAGCAGTCCTGGACCGCTAAACACCGGGGAGCTGTTTTTT
.	TRBV14	medium-sized	TRBJ1-1	CASSQFSDSKDTEAFF	TGTGCCAGCAGCCAATTTTCGGACAGTAAGGACACTGAAGCTTTCTTT
.	TRBV10-1	.	TRBJ1-1	CASSVDPRNTEAFF	TGCGCCAGCAGTGTCGACCCGAGGAACACTGAAGCTTTCTTT
TRBD1	TRBV7-9	.	TRBJ2-5	CASSTTGTGPETQYF	TGTGCCAGCAGCACGACCGGGACAGGGCCGGAGACCCAGTACTTC
TRBD1	TRBV6-5	.	TRBJ1-2	CASSPGQGGYGYTF	TGTGCCAGCAGCCCCGGACAGGGGGGCTATGGCTACACCTTC
.	TRBV4-3	.	TRBJ1-3	CASSQETGVYNSGNTIYF	TGCGCCAGCAGCCAAGAAACAGGCGTCTATAACTCTGGAAACACCATATATTTT
.	TRBV9	.	TRBJ2-1	CASSKDLNEQFF	TGTGCCAGCAGCAAGGACCTTAATGAGCAGTTCTTC
TRBD1	TRBV27	.	TRBJ2-1	CASSLDRGLYNEQFF	TGTGCCAGCAGTTTGGACAGGGGCCTCTACAATGAGCAGTTCTTC
TRBD1	TRBV4-3	few	TRBJ2-4	CASSQHLGTGSYF	TGCGCCAGCAGCCAGCACCTCGGGACAGGGTCGTACTTC
.	TRBV20-1	.	TRBJ1-2	CSARVPGGYTF	TGCAGTGCTAGGGTTCCCGGGGGCTACACCTTC
.	TRBV10-3	.	TRBJ1-1	CAISSRAENTEAFF	TGTGCCATCAGCTCCCGGGCGGAGAACACTGAAGCTTTCTTT
TRBD1	TRBV6-5	few	TRBJ1-3	CASSYGTGYRNTIYF	TGTGCCAGCAGTTACGGGACAGGGTATAGAAACACCATATATTTT
TRBD1	TRBV27	.	TRBJ2-3	CASSLGLPGQATDTQYF	TGTGCCAGCAGTTTGGGTTTACCGGGACAGGCAACAGATACGCAGTATTTT
TRBD2	TRBV5-1	.	TRBJ2-7	CASSQDPSGGTYEQYF	TGCGCCAGCAGCCAGGACCCCTCGGGGGGAACCTACGAGCAGTACTTC
.	TRBV19	.	TRBJ2-7	CASSPSSGYSSYEQYF	TGTGCCAGTAGTCCCTCTTCGGGATATTCTTCCTACGAGCAGTACTTC
.	TRBV11-2	.	TRBJ2-6	CASSLAGSGANVLTF	TGTGCCAGCAGCTTAGCTGGCTCTGGGGCCAACGTCCTGACTTTC
.	TRBV5-5	.	TRBJ2-3	CASSLPWTAADTQYF	TGTGCCAGCAGCTTGCCGTGGACAGCGGCAGATACGCAGTATTTT
.	TRBV9	once	TRBJ2-1	CASSVGTYNEQFF	TGTGCCAGCAGCGTAGGGACTTACAATGAGCAGTTCTTC
.	TRBV2	.	TRBJ1-6	CASSGGSSYNSPLHF	TGTGCCAGCAGTGGAGGGTCCTCCTATAATTCACCCCTCCACTTT
TRBD2	TRBV7-2	.	TRBJ2-1	CASSLSLGGRQSEQFF	TGTGCCAGCAGCCTTAGTTTAGGCGGGAGGCAGTCGGAGCAGTTCTTC
TRBD2	TRBV5-4	.	TRBJ2-7	CASSSSSSGGLPYEQYF	TGTGCCAGCAGTTCGTCGAGTAGCGGGGGGCTTCCCTACGAGCAGTACTTC
.	TRBV5-5	once	TRBJ2-4	CASKGTKNIQYF	TGTGCCAGCAAGGGGACCAAAAACATTCAGTACTTC
.	TRBV28	.	TRBJ2-2	CASSLTRNTGELFF	TGTGCCAGCAGTTTGACAAGGAACACCGGGGAGCTGTTTTTT
TRBD2	TRBV6-5	.	TRBJ2-1	CASRGTSGNEQFF	TGTGCCAGCAGAGGGACTAGCGGGAATGAGCAGTTCTTC
.	TRBV5-1	.	TRBJ2-7	CASSARGRDEQYF	TGCGCCAGCAGCGCCAGGGGACGGGACGAGCAGTACTTC